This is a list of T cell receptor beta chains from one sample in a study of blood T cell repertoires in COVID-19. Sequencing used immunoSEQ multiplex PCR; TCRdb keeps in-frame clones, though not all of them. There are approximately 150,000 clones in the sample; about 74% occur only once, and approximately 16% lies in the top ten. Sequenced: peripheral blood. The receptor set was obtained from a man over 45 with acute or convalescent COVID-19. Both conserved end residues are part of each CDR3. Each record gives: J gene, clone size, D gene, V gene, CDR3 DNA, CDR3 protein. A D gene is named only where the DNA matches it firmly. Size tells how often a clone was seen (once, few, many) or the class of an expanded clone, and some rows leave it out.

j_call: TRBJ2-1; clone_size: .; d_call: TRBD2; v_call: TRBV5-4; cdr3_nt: TGTGCCAGCAGCACTCGGGGGGGCCGGTCCTACAATGAGCAGTTCTTC; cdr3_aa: CASSTRGGRSYNEQFF
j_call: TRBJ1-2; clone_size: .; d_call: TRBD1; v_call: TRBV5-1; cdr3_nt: TGCGCCAGCAGCTTGCCCGAGGGGGCGTCGTGGGGCTACACCTTC; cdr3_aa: CASSLPEGASWGYTF
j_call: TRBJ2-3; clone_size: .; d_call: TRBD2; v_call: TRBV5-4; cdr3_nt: TGTGCCAGCAGCTTGGGGGGTCGGGGGGGCGCCGGCACAGATACGCAGTATTTT; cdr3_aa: CASSLGGRGGAGTDTQYF
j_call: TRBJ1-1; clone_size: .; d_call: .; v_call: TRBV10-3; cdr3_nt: TGTGCCATCAGGGAGAGCTTCACTGAAGCTTTCTTT; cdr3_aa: CAIRESFTEAFF
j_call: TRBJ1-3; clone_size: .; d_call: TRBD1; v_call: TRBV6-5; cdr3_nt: TGTGCCAGCAGTTATTTTGGGACAGGGACTGGAAACACCATATATTTT; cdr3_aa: CASSYFGTGTGNTIYF
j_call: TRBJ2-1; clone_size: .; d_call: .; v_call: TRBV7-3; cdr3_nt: TGTGCCAGCAGCCCTCAAGTAGCCTACAATGAGCAGTTCTTC; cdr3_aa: CASSPQVAYNEQFF
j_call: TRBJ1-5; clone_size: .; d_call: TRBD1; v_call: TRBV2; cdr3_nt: TGTGCCAGCGAAGGGGGCGGTAATCAGCCCCAGCATTTT; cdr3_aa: CASEGGGNQPQHF
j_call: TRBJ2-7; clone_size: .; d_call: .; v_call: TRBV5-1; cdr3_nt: TGCGCCAGCAGCTTGGGAGGAGGCCTCTCCTACGAGCAGTACTTC; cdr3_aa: CASSLGGGLSYEQYF
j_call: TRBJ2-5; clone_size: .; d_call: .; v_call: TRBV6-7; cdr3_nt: TGTGCCAGCAGGACGGTGGGGGCCCGCCAAGAGACCCAGTACTTC; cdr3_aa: CASRTVGARQETQYF
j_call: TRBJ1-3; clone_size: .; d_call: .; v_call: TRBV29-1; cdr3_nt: TGCAGCGTTGAGGTGACAGCGAGCTCTGGAAACACCATATATTTT; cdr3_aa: CSVEVTASSGNTIYF
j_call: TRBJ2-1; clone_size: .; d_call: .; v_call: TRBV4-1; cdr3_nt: TGCGCCAGCAGCCAAGCCAGCGCTTCCTACAATGAGCAGTTCTTC; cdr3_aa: CASSQASASYNEQFF
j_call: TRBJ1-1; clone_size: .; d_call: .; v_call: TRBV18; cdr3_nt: TGTGCCAGCTCACCAGGGCAGGGCCTGAACACTGAAGCTTTCTTT; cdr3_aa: CASSPGQGLNTEAFF
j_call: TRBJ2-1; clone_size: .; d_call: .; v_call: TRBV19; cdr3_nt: TGTGCCAGTAGTAACGGGGGGCGAAATGAGCAGTTCTTC; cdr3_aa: CASSNGGRNEQFF
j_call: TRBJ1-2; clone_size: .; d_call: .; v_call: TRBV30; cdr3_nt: TGTGCCTGGAGTGTAAGAGGTCATGGCTACACCTTC; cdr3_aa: CAWSVRGHGYTF
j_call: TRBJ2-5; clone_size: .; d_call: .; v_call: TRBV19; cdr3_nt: TGTGCCAGTAGTATTAGTCCGGGGAGGGGGGGCCAAGAGACCCAGTACTTC; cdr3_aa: CASSISPGRGGQETQYF
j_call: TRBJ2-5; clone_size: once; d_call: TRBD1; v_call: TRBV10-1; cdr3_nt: TGCGCCAGCAGTGACCGGACAGGGGGCGTGGAGACCCAGTACTTC; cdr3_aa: CASSDRTGGVETQYF
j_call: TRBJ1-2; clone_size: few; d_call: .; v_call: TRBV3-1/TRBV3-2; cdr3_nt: TGTGCCAGCAGCCAAGATCTCCTCTGGCATGGCTACACCTTC; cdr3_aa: CASSQDLLWHGYTF
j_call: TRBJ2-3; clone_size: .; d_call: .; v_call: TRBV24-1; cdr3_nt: TGTGCCACCAGTGAACTATCTACAAGCACAGATACGCAGTATTTT; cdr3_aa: CATSELSTSTDTQYF
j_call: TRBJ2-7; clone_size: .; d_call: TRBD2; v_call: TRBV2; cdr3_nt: TGTGCCAGCAGTGACGGGACTAGCGGGACCTACGAGCAGTACTTC; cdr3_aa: CASSDGTSGTYEQYF
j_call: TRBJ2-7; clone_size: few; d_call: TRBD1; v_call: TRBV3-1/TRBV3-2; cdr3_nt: TGTGCCAGCAGCCGCGCCGGGACAGTCTCCTACGAGCAGTACTTC; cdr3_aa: CASSRAGTVSYEQYF
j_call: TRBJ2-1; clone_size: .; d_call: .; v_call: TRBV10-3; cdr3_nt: TGTGCCAATAGACCCACGGGGGGCGCGACCAATGAGCAGTTCTTC; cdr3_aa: CANRPTGGATNEQFF
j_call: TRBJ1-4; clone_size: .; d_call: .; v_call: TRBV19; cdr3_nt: TGTGCCAGTAGTACCAAGAGACAGACTAATGAAAAACTGTTTTTT; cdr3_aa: CASSTKRQTNEKLFF
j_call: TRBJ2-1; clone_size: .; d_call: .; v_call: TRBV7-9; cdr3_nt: TGTGCCAGCAGCTTAGGATGGGACAAAAGTTCCAATGAGCAGTTCTTC; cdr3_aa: CASSLGWDKSSNEQFF
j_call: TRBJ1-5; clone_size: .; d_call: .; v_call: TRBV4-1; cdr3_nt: TGCGCCAGCAGCCAAGATCAGTATAGCAATCAGCCCCAGCATTTT; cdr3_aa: CASSQDQYSNQPQHF
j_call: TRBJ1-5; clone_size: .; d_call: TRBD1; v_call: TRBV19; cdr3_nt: TGTGCCAGTAGTGGGACAGGGGGTCAGCCCCAGCATTTT; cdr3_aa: CASSGTGGQPQHF
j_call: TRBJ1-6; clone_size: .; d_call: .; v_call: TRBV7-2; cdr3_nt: TGTGCCAGCAGCAAATACAGGGAGCCCTATAATTCACCCCTCCACTTT; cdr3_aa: CASSKYREPYNSPLHF